These T cell receptor beta chains were read from a single sample in a study of blood T cells in healthy people across ages. TCRdb reanalysed the 5' RACE reads using MiXCR and keeps one entry per CDR3 protein. Counted here are over 950,000 distinct CDR3 sequences, more than 30% occurring once; the ten biggest clones make up under 15%. Sequenced input: blood. The receptors were gathered from a young man in good health. Each CDR3 is given with its conserved first and last residue.

V: TRBV6-5; CDR3: CASGSLDRSIAPYGYTF
V: TRBV6-2/TRBV6-3; CDR3: CASTNGDTEAFF
V: TRBV5-1; CDR3: CASSLDFYGYTF
V: TRBV10-3; CDR3: CAITTGVDEQYF
V: TRBV6-5; CDR3: CASSYTFSRDRGRDYGYTF
V: TRBV30; CDR3: CARSGGQGAIYEQYF
V: TRBV6-1; CDR3: CASSILDPAGELFF
V: TRBV20-1; CDR3: CSADSGGVWGGELFF
V: TRBV9; CDR3: CASSVGQTTRGEKLFF
V: TRBV2; CDR3: CASRSGLSGFDTQYF
V: TRBV20-1; CDR3: CSGGTQASRQQFF
V: TRBV4-1; CDR3: CASSLTADEQFF
V: TRBV4-3; CDR3: CASSQDSGSSTEAFF
V: TRBV7-9; CDR3: CASSLAIRELFF
V: TRBV9; CDR3: CASSNQGFQPQHF
V: TRBV9; CDR3: CASSVDASAKNIQYF
V: TRBV15; CDR3: CATSRDRSRYQPQHF